This is a list of T cell receptor beta chains from one sample in a study of blood T cell repertoires in COVID-19. The protocol was immunoSEQ multiplex PCR, while the TCRdb copy is restricted to in-frame clones and leaves out a portion. The repertoire holds about 190,000 clones, with less than 85% as singletons. Sequencing was done on a sample of PBMCs or T cells enriched from blood (not recorded which). These TCRs come from a woman aged 25 to 45 who had recovered from COVID-19. CDR3s include the opening cysteine and the closing phenylalanine or tryptophan. D genes are given only for firm matches. Clone size, where shown, is once, few, many, or a class for clones that have expanded.

V gene: TRBV3-1/TRBV3-2
D gene: TRBD1
clone size: NA
J gene: TRBJ1-5
CDR3 length: 17
CDR3 DNA: TGTGCCAGCAGCCAAGGGGGGACAGGGCCTCGCAATCAGCCCCAGCATTTT
CDR3 protein: CASSQGGTGPRNQPQHF

V gene: TRBV25-1
D gene: NA
clone size: NA
J gene: TRBJ1-2
CDR3 length: 12
CDR3 DNA: TGTGCCAGCAGTGAGGGTGGGGAGGGCTACACCTTC
CDR3 protein: CASSEGGEGYTF

V gene: TRBV5-1
D gene: TRBD1
clone size: NA
J gene: TRBJ2-1
CDR3 length: 17
CDR3 DNA: TGCGCCAGCAGCTTGCCTTCCGGGACAGGGACAGGAGATGAGCAGTTCTTC
CDR3 protein: CASSLPSGTGTGDEQFF

V gene: TRBV9
D gene: TRBD1
clone size: NA
J gene: TRBJ1-4
CDR3 length: 17
CDR3 DNA: TGTGCCAGCAGCGGCAACAGGGGGCCCGCAACTAATGAAAAACTGTTTTTT
CDR3 protein: CASSGNRGPATNEKLFF

V gene: TRBV11-1
D gene: TRBD2
clone size: NA
J gene: TRBJ2-2
CDR3 length: 16
CDR3 DNA: TGTGCCAGCAGCGGGACTAGCGGGAGTTTCACCGGGGAGCTGTTTTTT
CDR3 protein: CASSGTSGSFTGELFF

V gene: TRBV5-1
D gene: NA
clone size: NA
J gene: TRBJ2-2
CDR3 length: 13
CDR3 DNA: TGCGCCACCTCTAGCGAAATCGCCGGGGAGCTGTTTTTT
CDR3 protein: CATSSEIAGELFF

V gene: TRBV5-1
D gene: NA
clone size: few
J gene: TRBJ2-4
CDR3 length: 15
CDR3 DNA: TGCGCCAGCAGCCCCCTTCGACAGAGCCAAAACATTCAGTACTTC
CDR3 protein: CASSPLRQSQNIQYF

V gene: TRBV19
D gene: NA
clone size: NA
J gene: TRBJ2-3
CDR3 length: 15
CDR3 DNA: TGTGCCAGTAGGGGCTGGGCGGGCCTCACAGATACGCAGTATTTT
CDR3 protein: CASRGWAGLTDTQYF

V gene: TRBV7-6
D gene: TRBD1
clone size: many
J gene: TRBJ1-2
CDR3 length: 15
CDR3 DNA: TGTGCCAGCAGCTCGCGCAGGGGGGCGGACTATGGCTACACCTTC
CDR3 protein: CASSSRRGADYGYTF

V gene: TRBV6-5
D gene: NA
clone size: once
J gene: TRBJ1-5
CDR3 length: 16
CDR3 DNA: TGTGCCAGCAGTTCAACCAAGGGGGTTAGCAATCAGCCCCAGCATTTT
CDR3 protein: CASSSTKGVSNQPQHF

V gene: TRBV7-8
D gene: TRBD1
clone size: NA
J gene: TRBJ1-2
CDR3 length: 16
CDR3 DNA: TGTGCCAGCAGCCCTGCGGGACAGGGCCTTTACTATGGCTACACCTTC
CDR3 protein: CASSPAGQGLYYGYTF

V gene: TRBV6-6
D gene: TRBD2
clone size: NA
J gene: TRBJ2-2
CDR3 length: 18
CDR3 DNA: TGTGCCAGCAGTCCCCTGACTAGCGGGAGGGCACGGACCGGGGAGCTGTTTTTT
CDR3 protein: CASSPLTSGRARTGELFF

V gene: TRBV5-1
D gene: NA
clone size: once
J gene: TRBJ1-5
CDR3 length: 15
CDR3 DNA: TGCGCCAGCAGCCTATCAGGGATCGGCAATCAGCCCCAGCATTTT
CDR3 protein: CASSLSGIGNQPQHF

V gene: TRBV19
D gene: NA
clone size: NA
J gene: TRBJ1-2
CDR3 length: 15
CDR3 DNA: TGTGCCAGTAGTAACCAGAGGGGGTGGAACTATGGCTACACCTTC
CDR3 protein: CASSNQRGWNYGYTF

V gene: TRBV6-4
D gene: NA
clone size: NA
J gene: TRBJ2-1
CDR3 length: 12
CDR3 DNA: TGTGCCAGCAGTGGGGGCGGCGATGAGCAGTTCTTC
CDR3 protein: CASSGGGDEQFF

V gene: TRBV10-3
D gene: NA
clone size: NA
J gene: TRBJ1-3
CDR3 length: 17
CDR3 DNA: TGTGCCATCAGTGAGTCAGAGGAAGGAGATGGTGGAAACACCATATATTTT
CDR3 protein: CAISESEEGDGGNTIYF

V gene: TRBV24-1
D gene: NA
clone size: NA
J gene: TRBJ2-1
CDR3 length: 20
CDR3 DNA: TGTGCCACCAGTGATCCGCGGGTGGGCGGGACTCTTAGCTCCTACAATGAGCAGTTCTTC
CDR3 protein: CATSDPRVGGTLSSYNEQFF

V gene: TRBV6-6
D gene: TRBD2
clone size: many
J gene: TRBJ2-1
CDR3 length: 11
CDR3 DNA: TGTGCCAGCAGGGCCGGGACTAGCCAGTTCTTC
CDR3 protein: CASRAGTSQFF

V gene: TRBV5-1
D gene: TRBD2
clone size: NA
J gene: TRBJ2-5
CDR3 length: 17
CDR3 DNA: TGCGCCAGCAATCCGGGACTAGCGGGAGGGCCGGCAGAGACCCAGTACTTC
CDR3 protein: CASNPGLAGGPAETQYF

V gene: TRBV18
D gene: TRBD1
clone size: NA
J gene: TRBJ2-2
CDR3 length: 18
CDR3 DNA: TGTGCCAGCTCCACCAAGGGACCGGGACAGGGAAACACCGGGGAGCTGTTTTTT
CDR3 protein: CASSTKGPGQGNTGELFF

V gene: TRBV5-3
D gene: NA
clone size: NA
J gene: TRBJ2-7
CDR3 length: 13
CDR3 DNA: TGTGCCAGAACTGGGCCCCATCTAAGCGAGCAGTACTTC
CDR3 protein: CARTGPHLSEQYF

V gene: TRBV30
D gene: NA
clone size: NA
J gene: TRBJ2-7
CDR3 length: 13
CDR3 DNA: TGTGCCTGGAGTGTAGCCGTATTTTACGAGCAGTACTTC
CDR3 protein: CAWSVAVFYEQYF

V gene: TRBV18
D gene: TRBD1
clone size: NA
J gene: TRBJ2-3
CDR3 length: 17
CDR3 DNA: TGTGCCAGCTCACCGAACTCTGGGACAGGGTCGACAGATACGCAGTATTTT
CDR3 protein: CASSPNSGTGSTDTQYF

V gene: TRBV28
D gene: TRBD1
clone size: once
J gene: TRBJ1-2
CDR3 length: 14
CDR3 DNA: TGTGCCAGCAGTGAAAGCGACAGGGTCAAAGGCTACACCTTC
CDR3 protein: CASSESDRVKGYTF

V gene: TRBV28
D gene: NA
clone size: once
J gene: TRBJ1-2
CDR3 length: 14
CDR3 DNA: TGTGCCAGCACTCAACGGGGGTTGGACTATGGCTACACCTTC
CDR3 protein: CASTQRGLDYGYTF